These 14 T cell receptor beta chains were sequenced from one sample in a study of blood T cell repertoires in COVID-19. Here immunoSEQ multiplex PCR was the method, and the copy in TCRdb shows in-frame clones only, minus some. The data show 390,000 or so clones, roughly 90% seen once. Sequences were obtained from peripheral blood. The receptors stem from a woman aged 25 to 39 with COVID-19, enrolled during active disease.

J is TRBJ2-2 and V is TRBV7-9; D is uncertain. The CDR3 totals 13 residues. Trimming stripped 2 bases from V and 7 bases from J, with 8 bases between. CDR1 is SEHNR and CDR2 is FQNEAQ in the germline V gene (reference sequence). As DNA, the CDR3 is TGTGCCAGCAGCTTATCGCAGAACGGGGAGCTGTTTTTT. Protein sequence: CASSLSQNGELFF. The entire variable domain, with the rest obtained from reference TRBV7-9 and TRBJ2-2, is as follows: DTGVSQNPRHKITKRGQNVTFRCDPISEHNRLYWYRQTLGQGPEFLTYFQNEAQLEKSRLLSDRFSAERPKGSFSTLEIQRTEQGDSAMYLCASSLSQNGELFFGEGSRLTVL.

The chain uses TRBV4-3 and TRBJ2-6; 12 bases agree with TRBD2. The V gene's germline CDR1 is LGHNA and CDR2 YSLEER. The trim removed 0 bases at V and 4 bases at J, leaving 7 bases unmatched. The CDR3 extends over 19 amino acids. CDR3 amino acids: CASSQDSLAGGRGANVLTF. CDR3 sequence (DNA): TGCGCCAGCAGCCAAGATAGCCTAGCGGGGGGGCGCGGGGCCAACGTCCTGACTTTC.

The chain recombines TRBV19 with TRBJ2-1; 7 nucleotides line up with TRBD2. Trimming took 5 bases from V and 7 from J; bases not matched to a gene: 11. The germline V gene has CDR1 LNHDA and CDR2 SQIVND (reference sequence). The CDR3 length is 15 residues. This chain's CDR3 is CASSPSGATRNEQFF. For the CDR3, the DNA is TGTGCCAGTAGTCCGAGCGGGGCAACGAGGAATGAGCAGTTCTTC.

The chain links TRBV13 to TRBJ2-1; 8 nucleotides line up with TRBD2. CDR3 length equals 15 residues. Germline CDR1 and CDR2: PRHDT and FYEKMQ (reference sequence). V shed 5 bases and J 4 bases; nucleotides not matched to a gene: 7. The CDR3 reads CASSLTSGLYNEQFF. The CDR3 nucleotides read TGTGCCAGCAGCCTAACTAGCGGACTTTACAATGAGCAGTTCTTC. Combining the CDR3 with reference TRBV13 and TRBJ2-1 gives the whole variable domain AAGVIQSPRHLIKEKRETATLKCYPIPRHDTVYWYQQGPGQDPQFLISFYEKMQSDKGSIPDRFSAQQFSDYHSELNMSSLELGDSALYFCASSLTSGLYNEQFFGPGTRLTVL.

The chain has TRBV21-1 and TRBJ2-7; the table's TRBD1 call for D was not verified on the DNA. TRBV21-1 is recorded as a pseudogene. CDR3 length equals 14 residues. The CDR3: CASSKGGQGDEQYV. DNA for the CDR3: TGTGCCAGCAGCAAAGGGGGACAGGGCGACGAGCAGTACGTC.

The chain has TRBV24-1 and TRBJ2-3; possibly TRBD2 for D (5 bases). This CDR3 contains 11 residues. V lost 5 bases, J lost 8 bases, and 7 bases lay in between. Germline V lookup: CDR1 KGHDR, CDR2 SFDVKD. In DNA form, the CDR3 reads TGTGCCACCAGTGTGGGGAGTACGCAGTATTTT. Translation: CATSVGSTQYF.

The genes are TRBV28 and TRBJ2-7; weak D call: TRBD1 (7 bases). This CDR3 is built from 16 residues. Trimming stripped 6 bases from V and 1 base from J, with 19 bases between. Germline CDR1 reads MDHEN; CDR2 reads SYDVKM. In DNA, the CDR3 is TGTGCCAGCAGCCCCTGGGGCGGGACAGCGTCCTACGAGCAGTACTTC. Translated, it gives CASSPWGGTASYEQYF.

The V and J genes are TRBV24-1 and TRBJ2-3, with 10 bases fitting TRBD1. The ends lost 4 bases at V and 2 bases at J; junction bases unmatched: 5. This CDR3 spans 16 amino acids. The germline gives CDR1 KGHDR, CDR2 SFDVKD. CDR3 DNA sequence: TGTGCCACCAGTGAGACCGGGACAGGGGACACAGATACGCAGTATTTT. It is translated as CATSETGTGDTDTQYF.

V usage is TRBV7-2 and J usage is TRBJ1-6; unclear D gene. CDR1 is SGHTA and CDR2 is FQGNSA in the germline V gene. V gave up 5 bases and J gave up 7 bases, with 9 bases separating them. This CDR3 comprises 13 residues. The CDR3 is CASSAGFNSPLHF. CDR3 in DNA: TGTGCCAGCAGCGCGGGGTTCAATTCACCCCTCCACTTT.

The chain employs TRBV6-2 or TRBV6-3 and TRBJ2-3; TRBD2 might be the D (6 bases). Trimming took off 4 bases at V and 3 bases at J, with 8 bases between the two ends. This CDR3 comprises 13 residues. From germline, CDR1 is MNHEY and CDR2 SVGEGT. The CDR3 bases are TGTGCCAGCAGTTGGGAGGAAACAGATACGCAGTATTTT. Its protein is CASSWEETDTQYF.

The rearrangement joins TRBV4-3 to TRBJ2-7, with 10 bases matching TRBD1. From germline, CDR1 is LGHNA and CDR2 YSLEER. The CDR3 runs 15 residues. Unmatched junction bases numbered 9, after V lost 6 bases and J lost 4 bases. The DNA for the CDR3 is TGCGCCAGCAGTCGGGAGCCGGGACAGGGGTACGAGCAGTACTTC. It translates to CASSREPGQGYEQYF.

J is TRBJ2-3 and V is TRBV5-1; 11 positions agree with TRBD2. The CDR3 covers 16 residues. After removal of 8 bases from V and 4 bases from J, the junction contained 12 bases not matched to a gene. The germline CDR1 and CDR2 sequences are SGHRS and YFSETQ. The CDR3 here is CASNPRVAGGADTQYF. CDR3 sequence (DNA): TGCGCCAGTAACCCGAGGGTAGCGGGGGGGGCAGATACGCAGTATTTT.

The CDR3 loop reads CASSRAREGGYTEAFF. The CDR3 DNA reads TGCGCCAGCAGCCGAGCCAGGGAGGGGGGATACACTGAAGCTTTCTTT. The gene calls are TRBV4-3 and TRBJ1-1; perhaps TRBD1 as D (6 bases). V lost 4 bases and J 3 bases, leaving 18 bases between the germline ends. Germline V gives CDR1 LGHNA, CDR2 YSLEER. The CDR3 has 16 residues.

This chain connects TRBV7-2 to TRBJ2-1; D remains ambiguous. CDR3 size: 13 residues. V lost 2 bases and J lost 6, with 8 bases in between. From germline, CDR1 is SGHTA and CDR2 FQGNSA. CDR3 in amino acids: CASSLYSLNEQFF. The CDR3 nucleotides read TGTGCCAGCAGCTTATACTCCCTCAATGAGCAGTTCTTC.